This paragraph covers one T cell receptor (beta chain) sequence. The sample originates from a study of control samples from healthy donors and cancer patients. TCRdb's copy holds only in-frame clones and misses some; the assay was immunoSEQ multiplex PCR. The sample has 120,000 or so clones, roughly 90% seen once. The sample was PBMCs. The TCR sequence derives from a woman in her sixties or seventies with lung cancer.

As DNA, the CDR3 is TGTGCCAGCAGTTCGGGACAGGCTACCTACGAGCAGTACTTC. Translating it yields CASSSGQATYEQYF. This sequence joins TRBV28 and TRBJ2-7; TRBD1 agrees at 8 bases. Per the germline V gene, CDR1 is MDHEN and CDR2 is SYDVKM. Trimming cost V 4 bases and J 2 bases; bases outside gene matches: 4. This CDR3 contains 14 residues.